A single sample is the source of the 9 T cell receptor beta chains below, sequenced in a study of cytotoxic CD8 clonotypes in ibrutinib-treated CLL. Profiled with immunoSEQ multiplex PCR; TCRdb holds only in-frame clones, not every one. The sample yields 270,000 or so clones, roughly four fifths seen once. This sample comprised PBMCs, obtained at disease progression, from a patient treated with ibrutinib. The receptors here all came from a human donor with chronic lymphocytic leukemia.

The V and J genes are TRBV9 and TRBJ2-6; D is undetermined. The V gene's germline CDR1 is SGDLS and CDR2 YYNGEE. This CDR3 comprises 16 residues. V was cut by 2 bases and J by 4 bases, with 13 bases left in between. The CDR3 sequence: CASSVSVMGGANVLTF. The CDR3, as DNA: TGTGCCAGCAGCGTGTCGGTAATGGGAGGGGCCAACGTCCTGACTTTC.

The genes are TRBV14 and TRBJ2-7; D may be TRBD1 or TRBD2 (6 bases each). CDR1 and CDR2 from the germline V gene are SGHDN and FVKESK. Trimming removed 2 bases at V and 6 bases at J, with 11 bases between. The CDR3 extends over 13 amino acids. The CDR3 spells CASSQPSGAEQYF. CDR3 in DNA: TGTGCCAGCAGCCAACCATCGGGGGCCGAGCAGTACTTC.

This chain links TRBV28 with TRBJ2-5, with 9 bases fitting TRBD2. Per germline, CDR1 MDHEN and CDR2 SYDVKM. The CDR3 has 16 amino acids. V dropped 1 base and J dropped 5; count of bases not matched to a gene: 8. CDR3 in amino acids: CASSLSPASGTETQYF. CDR3 coding DNA: TGTGCCAGCAGTTTATCACCCGCTAGCGGGACGGAGACCCAGTACTTC.

V usage is TRBV15 and J usage is TRBJ2-7, with TRBD1 matching over 8 bases. J gave up 2 bases and V 1 base, and 1 base lay outside the gene matches. The CDR3 length is 14 residues. Germline V lookup: CDR1 LNHNV, CDR2 YYDKDF (reference sequence). The CDR3 protein is CATSRGGQAYEQYF. CDR3 coding DNA: TGTGCCACCAGCAGAGGGGGACAGGCCTACGAGCAGTACTTC.

J is TRBJ2-7 and V is TRBV4-1, with 12 nucleotides matching TRBD1. Germline CDR1 reads MGHRA; CDR2 reads YSYEKL. The V segment lost 4 bases and the J segment 2 bases; nucleotides outside the gene matches: 6. The CDR3 totals 16 residues. The CDR3 DNA sequence: TGCGCCAGCAGCCTGGGACAGGGGGCTTTACCCTACGAGCAGTACTTC. It translates to CASSLGQGALPYEQYF.

This sequence joins TRBV11-2 and TRBJ1-2; D not resolved. The germline V gene has CDR1 SGHAT and CDR2 FQNNGV. The germline V and J ends were trimmed by 6 bases and 8 bases, with 16 bases remaining between them. The CDR3 contains 13 residues. CDR3 bases: TGTGCCAGCAGGTTGGCAGGAGGTCACGGCTACACCTTC. It codes for CASRLAGGHGYTF.

V gene TRBV29-1 combines with J gene TRBJ2-1; D is uncertain. Per germline, CDR1 SQVTM and CDR2 ANQGSEA. This CDR3 is built from 14 residues. V was pared by 6 bases and J by 0 bases, with 12 bases between. CDR3 nucleotides: TGCAGCGTCATGCCCTACAACTCCTACAATGAGCAGTTCTTC. Translating gives CSVMPYNSYNEQFF.

The chain links TRBV10-1 to TRBJ2-5, with TRBD1 as a possible D gene (7 bases). From germline, CDR1 is WNHNN and CDR2 SYGVQD (reference sequence). The CDR3 loop spans 15 amino acids. Trimming stripped 3 bases from V and 3 bases from J, with 14 bases between. Here the CDR3 DNA reads TGCGCCAGCAGTGATTGGACAGGCGGGAAAGAGACCCAGTACTTC. It specifies CASSDWTGGKETQYF.

This clone was seen a handful of times. For the CDR3, the DNA is TGTGCCAGCAGCTTACAAGGGATCTATGGCTACACCTTC. Translating gives CASSLQGIYGYTF. This chain uses TRBV7-2 with TRBJ1-2; D unresolved. Trimming removed 2 bases at V and 4 bases at J, with 8 bases between. Per the germline V gene, CDR1 is SGHTA and CDR2 is FQGNSA. The CDR3 is 13 residues long. The entire variable domain, with the rest obtained from reference TRBV7-2 and TRBJ1-2, is as follows: GAGVSQSPSNKVTEKGKDVELRCDPISGHTALYWYRQSLGQGLEFLIYFQGNSAPDKSGLPSDRFSAERTGGSVSTLTIQRTQQEDSAVYLCASSLQGIYGYTFGSGTRLTVV.